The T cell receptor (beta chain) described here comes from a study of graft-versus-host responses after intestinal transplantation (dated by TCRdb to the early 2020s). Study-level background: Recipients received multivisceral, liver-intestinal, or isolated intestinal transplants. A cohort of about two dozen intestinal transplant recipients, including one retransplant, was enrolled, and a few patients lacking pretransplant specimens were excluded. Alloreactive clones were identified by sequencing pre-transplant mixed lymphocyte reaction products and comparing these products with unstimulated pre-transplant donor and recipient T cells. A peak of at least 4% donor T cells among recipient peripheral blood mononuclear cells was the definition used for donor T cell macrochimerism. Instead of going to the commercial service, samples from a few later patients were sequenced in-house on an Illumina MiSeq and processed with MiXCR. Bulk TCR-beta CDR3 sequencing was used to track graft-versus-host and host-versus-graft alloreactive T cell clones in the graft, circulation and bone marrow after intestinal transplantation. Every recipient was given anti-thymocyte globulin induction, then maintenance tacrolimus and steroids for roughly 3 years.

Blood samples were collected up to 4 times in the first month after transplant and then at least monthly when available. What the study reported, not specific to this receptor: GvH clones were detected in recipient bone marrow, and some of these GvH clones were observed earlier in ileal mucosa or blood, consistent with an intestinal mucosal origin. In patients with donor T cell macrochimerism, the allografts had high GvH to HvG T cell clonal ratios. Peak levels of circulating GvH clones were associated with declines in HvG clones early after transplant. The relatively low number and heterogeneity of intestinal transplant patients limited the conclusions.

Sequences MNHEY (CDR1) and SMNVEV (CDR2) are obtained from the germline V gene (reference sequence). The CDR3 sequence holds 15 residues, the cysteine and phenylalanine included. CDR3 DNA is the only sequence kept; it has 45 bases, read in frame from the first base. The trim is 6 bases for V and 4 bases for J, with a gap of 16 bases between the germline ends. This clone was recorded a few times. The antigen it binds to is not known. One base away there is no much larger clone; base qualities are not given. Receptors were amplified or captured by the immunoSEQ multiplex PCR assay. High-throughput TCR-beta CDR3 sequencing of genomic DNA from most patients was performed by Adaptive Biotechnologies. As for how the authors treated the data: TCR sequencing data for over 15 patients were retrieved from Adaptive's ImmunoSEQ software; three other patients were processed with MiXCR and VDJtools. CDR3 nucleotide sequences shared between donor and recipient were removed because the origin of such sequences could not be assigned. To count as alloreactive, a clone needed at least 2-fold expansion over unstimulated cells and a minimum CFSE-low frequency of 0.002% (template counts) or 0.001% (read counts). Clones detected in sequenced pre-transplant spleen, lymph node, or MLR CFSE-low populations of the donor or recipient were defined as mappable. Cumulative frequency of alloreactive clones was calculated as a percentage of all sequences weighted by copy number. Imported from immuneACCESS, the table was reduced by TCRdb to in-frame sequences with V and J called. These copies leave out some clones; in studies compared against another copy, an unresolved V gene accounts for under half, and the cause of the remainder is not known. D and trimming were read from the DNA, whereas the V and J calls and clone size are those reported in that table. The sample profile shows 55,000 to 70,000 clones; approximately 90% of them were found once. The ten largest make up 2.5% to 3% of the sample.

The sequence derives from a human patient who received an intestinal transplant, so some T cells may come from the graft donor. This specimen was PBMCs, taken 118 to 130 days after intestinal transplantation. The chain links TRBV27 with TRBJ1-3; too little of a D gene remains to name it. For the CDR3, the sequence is CASSPSRGAGNTIYF. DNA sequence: TGTGCCAGCAGCCCATCCCGGGGAGCGGGAAACACCATATATTTT.